The entry that follows covers one TCR beta chain sequence. The target antigen is unknown. The entry originates in a study of graft-versus-host responses after intestinal transplantation. The overall study: Tacrolimus and steroids were given for three to four years to all recipients after anti-thymocyte globulin induction.

The table came from immunoSEQ multiplex PCR; TCRdb's copy has only in-frame clones and leaves some out. In the table there are about 120,000 clones, about 95% of which are singletons. Germline V gives CDR1 MNHEY, CDR2 SVGAGI. V lost 4 bases and J 0 bases, leaving 10 bases between the germline ends. This CDR3 spans 14 amino acids. Overall study findings and caveats: Graft-donor T cell macrochimerism in patients accompanied high graft-versus-host to host-versus-graft clonal ratios in allografts.

This chain links TRBV6-5 with TRBJ2-7; D is ambiguous. The receptor comes from a human donor who received an intestinal transplant. The sequenced sample was unstimulated CD8+ T cells sorted from spleen or lymph node cells, obtained before intestinal transplant. As DNA, the CDR3 is TGTGCCAGCAGTTCGTTAAGGGCCTCCTACGAGCAGTACTTC. The encoded protein is CASSSLRASYEQYF.